Listed below are T cell receptor beta chains from one sample, sequenced in a study of T cells in narcolepsy. The table came from immunoSEQ multiplex PCR; TCRdb's copy has only in-frame clones and leaves some out. The table lists approximately 35,000 clones, around 84% of them singletons. The specimen was memory (CD45RA-) CD4+ T cells from blood. These receptors were taken from a human donor in good health. Both conserved end residues are trimmed from each CDR3.

V gene: TRBV27; J gene: TRBJ1-4; CDR3 protein: ASSIRTGEKLF
V gene: TRBV19; J gene: TRBJ1-2; CDR3 protein: ASSIEAGQGYT
V gene: TRBV6-5; J gene: TRBJ1-1; CDR3 protein: ASRNQQARGAF
V gene: TRBV6-1; J gene: TRBJ2-1; CDR3 protein: ASYLSGLYNEQF
V gene: TRBV6-5; J gene: TRBJ1-1; CDR3 protein: ATHPARALDHEAF
V gene: TRBV30; J gene: TRBJ2-7; CDR3 protein: AWSGVQGDEQY
V gene: TRBV29-1; J gene: TRBJ2-7; CDR3 protein: SVGQGVDEQY
V gene: TRBV18; J gene: TRBJ2-1; CDR3 protein: ASSPEGGAAGAEQF
V gene: TRBV6-6; J gene: TRBJ1-1; CDR3 protein: ASSRTLLGGNTEAF
V gene: TRBV18; J gene: TRBJ1-1; CDR3 protein: ASSPGLGGTEAF
V gene: TRBV9; J gene: TRBJ1-1; CDR3 protein: ASSVVTGSAF
V gene: TRBV19; J gene: TRBJ1-4; CDR3 protein: ASNRDRVGEKLF
V gene: TRBV14; J gene: TRBJ1-4; CDR3 protein: ASSQDSHPGEKLF
V gene: TRBV5-6; J gene: TRBJ2-3; CDR3 protein: ASSLWGGTDTQY
V gene: TRBV27; J gene: TRBJ1-2; CDR3 protein: ASTCPGCKGYT
V gene: TRBV5-1; J gene: TRBJ2-1; CDR3 protein: ASSQTGRGDNEQF
V gene: TRBV7-8; J gene: TRBJ2-7; CDR3 protein: ASGHRAREQY
V gene: TRBV19; J gene: TRBJ2-7; CDR3 protein: ASSLAQGTWNEQY
V gene: TRBV9; J gene: TRBJ2-1; CDR3 protein: ASSDSGVPYNEQF
V gene: TRBV5-6; J gene: TRBJ2-6; CDR3 protein: ASSWGLTGISGANVLT
V gene: TRBV5-6; J gene: TRBJ2-3; CDR3 protein: ASSAGTGGTDTQY
V gene: TRBV7-3; J gene: TRBJ2-3; CDR3 protein: ASSLNPPLLAGGLDTQY
V gene: TRBV5-1; J gene: TRBJ1-1; CDR3 protein: ASSSRGDTEAF
V gene: TRBV10-3; J gene: TRBJ1-1; CDR3 protein: AISESGNEAF
V gene: TRBV10-3; J gene: TRBJ2-3; CDR3 protein: AISESEVTDTQY
V gene: TRBV6-6; J gene: TRBJ1-1; CDR3 protein: ASSATGLNTEAF
V gene: TRBV19; J gene: TRBJ2-7; CDR3 protein: ASRDLAPSSTYEQY
V gene: TRBV18; J gene: TRBJ2-6; CDR3 protein: ASSPFTNSGANVLT
V gene: TRBV2; J gene: TRBJ1-2; CDR3 protein: ASTRYVGGTTNYGYT
V gene: TRBV7-2; J gene: TRBJ2-3; CDR3 protein: ASSLAAGGDTDTQY
V gene: TRBV30; J gene: TRBJ2-5; CDR3 protein: AWKKGGGLETQY
V gene: TRBV5-1; J gene: -; CDR3 protein: ASSSGYAASYEQY
V gene: TRBV7-2; J gene: TRBJ2-1; CDR3 protein: ASSLDLGQGADEQF
V gene: TRBV10-3; J gene: TRBJ2-7; CDR3 protein: AISEGLNYEQY
V gene: TRBV5-1; J gene: TRBJ2-5; CDR3 protein: ASNLGQAAETQY
V gene: TRBV18; J gene: TRBJ1-2; CDR3 protein: ASSPPRDRAEGYT
V gene: TRBV30; J gene: TRBJ1-2; CDR3 protein: ARGGTANYGYT
V gene: TRBV6-1; J gene: TRBJ2-1; CDR3 protein: ASIGITSGSNEQF
V gene: TRBV6-1; J gene: TRBJ2-6; CDR3 protein: ASMRLPGGANVLT
V gene: TRBV30; J gene: TRBJ2-7; CDR3 protein: AWSTAYEQY
V gene: TRBV30; J gene: TRBJ1-5; CDR3 protein: AWSEGPTGANQPQH
V gene: TRBV6-5; J gene: TRBJ2-2; CDR3 protein: ASRGTSGDTGELF
V gene: TRBV10-3; J gene: TRBJ2-2; CDR3 protein: AISGGRGTPEKAGELF
V gene: TRBV5-1; J gene: TRBJ1-4; CDR3 protein: ASSLGTGGRGEKLF